Below are 8 T cell receptor beta chains sequenced from a single sample in a study of T cell changes during pregnancy in multiple sclerosis. Generated by immunoSEQ multiplex PCR, the TCRdb table keeps only in-frame clones and is missing some. The repertoire holds tens of thousands of clones, with roughly nine tenths as singletons. This specimen was CD4+ T cells from peripheral blood mononuclear cells, taken in the first trimester of pregnancy. These receptors came from a female donor with multiple sclerosis, enrolled in a pregnancy study.

V usage is TRBV4-1 and J usage is TRBJ1-3; the D gene is possibly TRBD1 (5 bases). Between the trimmed V and J ends, which lost 0 bases and 0 bases, there was a span of 9 bases. Germline CDR1 is MGHRA and CDR2 is YSYEKL. The length of the CDR3 is 16 residues. CDR3 region: CASSQDPTVSGNTIYF. Here the CDR3 DNA reads TGCGCCAGCAGCCAAGATCCGACAGTCTCTGGAAACACCATATATTTT.

This chain uses TRBV2 with TRBJ2-7; 10 nucleotides agree with TRBD2. CDR1 SNHLY and CDR2 FYNNEI come from the germline V gene. This CDR3 comprises 16 residues. V lost 6 bases, J lost 1 base, and 9 bases stayed unmatched. The CDR3 protein is CASRASGSSWSYEQYF. DNA of the CDR3: TGTGCCAGCAGGGCTAGCGGGAGTTCTTGGTCCTACGAGCAGTACTTC.

V gene TRBV5-4 combines with J gene TRBJ2-7, with D maybe TRBD2 (5 bases). This CDR3 has 15 amino acids. Germline V CDR1 and CDR2: SGHNT, YYREEE (reference sequence). V lost 0 bases and J 0 bases, leaving 10 bases between the germline ends. DNA of the CDR3: TGTGCCAGCAGCTTGGCCCCCACTAGCTCCTACGAGCAGTACTTC. It specifies CASSLAPTSSYEQYF.

The J gene is TRBJ1-2, the V gene TRBV27; D is possibly TRBD1 (5 bases). V lost 5 bases and J 1 base, leaving 8 bases between the germline ends. The CDR3 is 13 residues long. The germline V gene encodes CDR1 MNHEY and CDR2 SMNVEV (reference sequence). The CDR3 here is CASSRGSNYGYTF. CDR3 coding DNA: TGTGCCAGCAGTCGGGGGAGTAACTATGGCTACACCTTC.

The genes are TRBV11-2 and TRBJ2-3, with D maybe TRBD2 (6 bases). Germline V CDR1 and CDR2: SGHAT, FQNNGV. The CDR3 extends over 15 amino acids. Between the trimmed V and J ends, which lost 1 base and 2 bases, there was a span of 10 bases. CDR3 amino acids: CASSLGGLYTDTQYF. In DNA form, the CDR3 reads TGTGCCAGCAGCTTAGGGGGACTCTACACAGATACGCAGTATTTT. The variable domain in full, with the rest retrieved from reference TRBV11-2 and TRBJ2-3, is EAGVAQSPRYKIIEKRQSVAFWCNPISGHATLYWYQQILGQGPKLLIQFQNNGVVDDSQLPKDRFSAERLKGVDSTLKIQPAKLEDSAVYLCASSLGGLYTDTQYFGPGTRLTVL.

V is TRBV30 and J is TRBJ2-2; 7 positions match TRBD2. This CDR3 has 15 amino acids. CDR1 GTSNPN and CDR2 SVGIG come from the germline V gene (reference sequence). The V segment lost 3 bases and the J segment 5 bases; nucleotides outside the gene matches: 9. CDR3 loop: CAWSNGGLRTGELFF. The CDR3 DNA sequence: TGTGCCTGGAGCAACGGGGGACTAAGGACCGGGGAGCTGTTTTTT.

V and J are TRBV2 and TRBJ2-2; 8 bases fit TRBD2. Germline assignment: CDR1 SNHLY and CDR2 FYNNEI. J lost 0 bases, V lost 4 bases, and 1 base had no gene match. This CDR3 is built from 15 residues. The chain's CDR3 is CASSVLAANTGELFF. CDR3 nucleotide sequence: TGTGCCAGCAGTGTACTAGCGGCGAACACCGGGGAGCTGTTTTTT.

This sequence joins TRBV29-1 and TRBJ2-1; 7 bases are shared with TRBD1. The trim removed 3 bases at V and 2 bases at J, leaving 4 bases unmatched. The CDR3 extends over 14 amino acids. The V gene's germline CDR1 is SQVTM and CDR2 ANQGSEA. The CDR3: CSVEKGATYNEQFF. CDR3 sequence (DNA): TGCAGCGTTGAGAAGGGGGCAACCTACAATGAGCAGTTCTTC.